The present T cell receptor beta chain was sequenced within a study of T cell responses to AZD1222 COVID-19 vaccine. The study's findings and limits: Nearly half of spike-specific TCRs reportedly go after variant regions that carry no mutations. Repertoires were sampled only after the peak T cell response.

With regard to this clone: Its antigen is unknown.

TCRdb's table, derived via immunoSEQ multiplex PCR, lists solely in-frame clones and lacks some. The sample includes roughly 89,000 clones, more than 75% of them seen just once. Trimming removed 3 bases at V and 2 bases at J, with 11 bases between. CDR1 is KGHSH, CDR2 LQKENI, per germline. CDR3 length equals 14 residues. This specimen consisted of peripheral blood, obtained on day 0 of MenACWY control vaccination. The source of this sequence is an adult in good health. The chain has TRBV18 and TRBJ2-7, with D unclear. The CDR3 reads CASSPGGDPYEQYF. CDR3 in DNA: TGTGCCAGCTCACCGGGCGGAGACCCCTACGAGCAGTACTTC.